A single T cell receptor beta chain is shown here with its context. There are 15 residues in the CDR3. Losses at the gene ends were 5 bases for V and 7 bases for J; bases not matched to a gene: 6. Germline CDR1 SGHAT, CDR2 FQNNGV. The entry originates in a study of blood T cell repertoires in COVID-19. Overall study: Samples came from the United States, Italy and Spain, spanning acute and convalescent COVID-19.

Exposed study participants had met a COVID-19 case within 2 weeks before entry. The assay was immunoSEQ multiplex PCR, and TCRdb's table has in-frame clones only and misses some. The table records around 250,000 clones, 80% to 95% of them present only once. Sequenced material: PBMCs or T cells enriched from blood (not recorded which). The sequence was obtained from a man aged 40-55 years who had been exposed to COVID-19. The rearrangement links TRBV11-2 to TRBJ2-1, with 12 nucleotides matching TRBD2. The CDR3 nucleotides read TGTGCCAGCAGCATGAGGACTAGCGGGGTAAATGAGCAGTTCTTC. It codes for CASSMRTSGVNEQFF. Full variable domain (missing parts from reference TRBV11-2 and TRBJ2-1): EAGVAQSPRYKIIEKRQSVAFWCNPISGHATLYWYQQILGQGPKLLIQFQNNGVVDDSQLPKDRFSAERLKGVDSTLKIQPAKLEDSAVYLCASSMRTSGVNEQFFGPGTRLTVL.